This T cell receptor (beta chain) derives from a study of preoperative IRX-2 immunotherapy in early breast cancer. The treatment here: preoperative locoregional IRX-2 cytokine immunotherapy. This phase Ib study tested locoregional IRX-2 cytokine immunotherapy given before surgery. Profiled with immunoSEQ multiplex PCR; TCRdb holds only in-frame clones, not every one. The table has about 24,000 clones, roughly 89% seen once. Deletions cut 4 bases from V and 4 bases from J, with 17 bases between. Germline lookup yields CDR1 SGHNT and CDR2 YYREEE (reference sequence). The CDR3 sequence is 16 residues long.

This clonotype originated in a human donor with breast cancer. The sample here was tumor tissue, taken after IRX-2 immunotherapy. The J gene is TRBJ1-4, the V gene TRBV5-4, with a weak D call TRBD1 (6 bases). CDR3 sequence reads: CASSPTAGAGNEKLFF. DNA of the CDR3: TGTGCCAGCAGCCCCACCGCGGGGGCTGGTAATGAAAAACTGTTTTTT.